The entry that follows covers one T cell receptor beta chain sequence. The antigen it recognizes is unknown. Qualities for individual bases were not recorded, and no much larger clone is one base off. The donors belonged to the validation cohort of about 130 subjects, which was separate from the roughly 700-subject first cohort. Library prep was done by the immunoSEQ multiplex PCR assay. As for the authors' bioinformatics: A statistical classification framework was built to diagnose cytomegalovirus status from the catalog of TCR beta chain sequences. TCRdb re-hosts the immuneACCESS table, in-frame sequences only. Its copies lack some clones; in the studies checked, an unresolved V gene accounts for under half of them, and the cause for the rest is not known. D and trimming were read from the DNA, whereas the V and J calls and clone size are those reported in that table. The sample records tens of thousands of clones, roughly 90% of which are singletons. The top ten hold 3.8% of the sample.

These data belong to a study of cytomegalovirus exposure and HLA in healthy donors (dated by TCRdb to 2017 to 2019). Regarding the study in general: The 666 repertoires of the first cohort and the 120 validation repertoires were produced on the same platform, according to a later analysis. In addition to the first cohort of 666 subjects, a separate validation cohort of approximately 130 different subjects was used. The study aimed to test whether signatures of past pathogen exposure could be identified by cataloging public T cell receptors. High-throughput TCR immunosequencing, statistical association of individual TCRs with disease status, and machine learning were combined to predict cytomegalovirus infection status. The paper as a whole reports these results and caveats: While some public TCRs were present in many individuals, most TCR sequences turned up only very rarely across donors. The authors suggested that the approach could potentially be extended to other disease states and immunological phenotypes. In both the original and validation cohorts, the classifier was reported to diagnose cytomegalovirus status with high specificity and sensitivity. Of the cluster scores, 94% were above 0 in a later analysis, which found that TCRs clustered in the first cohort also tended to co-occur in the 120 or so validation repertoires. A later analysis lacked HLA typing for the validation cohort, so it scored co-occurrence in that cohort across all 130 or so repertoires. In vitro tests confirmed that a few of the cytomegalovirus-associated TCR beta chains recognize cytomegalovirus antigens. The study gave a list of about 150 TCR beta chains associated with cytomegalovirus.

CDR1 SEHNR and CDR2 FQNEAQ were looked up in the germline V gene (reference sequence). Ends trimmed: V by 4 bases, J by 4 bases; bases unmatched to a gene: 4. From its cysteine to its phenylalanine, the CDR3 spans 14 amino acids. Here the CDR3 DNA is all that survives: 42 bases in frame from base 1. The TCR comes from a woman between 18 and 30 years old in good health and CMV-seropositive. Recombination linked TRBV7-9 to TRBJ1-1; TRBD1 agrees with 9 junctional bases. The material sequenced was PBMCs. This receptor has the CDR3 CASSSNRGPTEAFF. The nucleotide sequence is given as TGTGCCAGCAGCTCCAACAGGGGGCCCACTGAAGCTTTCTTT.